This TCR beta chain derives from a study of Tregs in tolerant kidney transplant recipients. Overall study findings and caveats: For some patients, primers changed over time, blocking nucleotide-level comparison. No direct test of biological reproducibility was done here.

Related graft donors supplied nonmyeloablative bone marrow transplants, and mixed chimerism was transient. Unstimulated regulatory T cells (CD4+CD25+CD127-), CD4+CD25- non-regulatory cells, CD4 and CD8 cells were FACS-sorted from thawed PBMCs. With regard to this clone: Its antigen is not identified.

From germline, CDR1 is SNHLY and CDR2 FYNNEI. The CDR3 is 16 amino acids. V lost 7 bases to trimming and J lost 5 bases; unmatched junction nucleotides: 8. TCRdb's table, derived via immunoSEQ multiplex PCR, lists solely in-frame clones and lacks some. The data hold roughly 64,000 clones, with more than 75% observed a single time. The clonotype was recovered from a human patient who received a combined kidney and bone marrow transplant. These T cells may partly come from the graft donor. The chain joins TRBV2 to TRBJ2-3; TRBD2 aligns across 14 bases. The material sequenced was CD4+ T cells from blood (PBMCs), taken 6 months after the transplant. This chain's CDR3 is CASIRLAGGPGDTQYF. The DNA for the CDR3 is TGTGCCAGCATTCGACTAGCGGGAGGGCCGGGAGATACGCAGTATTTT. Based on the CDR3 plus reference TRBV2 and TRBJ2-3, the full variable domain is EPEVTQTPSHQVTQMGQEVILRCVPISNHLYFYWYRQILGQKVEFLVSFYNNEISEKSEIFDDQFSVERPDGSNFTLKIRSTKLEDSAMYFCASIRLAGGPGDTQYFGPGTRLTVL.